The subject of this entry is one TCR beta chain. The sample comes from a study of cytomegalovirus exposure and HLA in healthy donors. Libraries were prepared by immunoSEQ multiplex PCR; TCRdb keeps only in-frame clonotypes and omits some of them. The repertoire consists of a few hundred thousand clones, with 85% to 90% occurring once and the leading ten covering about 0.36%. Germline loops: CDR1 SGDLS, CDR2 YYNGEE. The CDR3 contains 13 residues. V gave up 0 bases and J gave up 7 bases, with 9 bases separating them. This chain connects TRBV9 to TRBJ2-3, with D hard to call. The sequencing sample was made of PBMCs. The source is a woman aged 18-30 years in good health and CMV-seronegative. The DNA for the CDR3 is TGTGCCAGCAGCGTAGCTGAGGAAAATACGCAGTATTTT. It yields the protein CASSVAEENTQYF.